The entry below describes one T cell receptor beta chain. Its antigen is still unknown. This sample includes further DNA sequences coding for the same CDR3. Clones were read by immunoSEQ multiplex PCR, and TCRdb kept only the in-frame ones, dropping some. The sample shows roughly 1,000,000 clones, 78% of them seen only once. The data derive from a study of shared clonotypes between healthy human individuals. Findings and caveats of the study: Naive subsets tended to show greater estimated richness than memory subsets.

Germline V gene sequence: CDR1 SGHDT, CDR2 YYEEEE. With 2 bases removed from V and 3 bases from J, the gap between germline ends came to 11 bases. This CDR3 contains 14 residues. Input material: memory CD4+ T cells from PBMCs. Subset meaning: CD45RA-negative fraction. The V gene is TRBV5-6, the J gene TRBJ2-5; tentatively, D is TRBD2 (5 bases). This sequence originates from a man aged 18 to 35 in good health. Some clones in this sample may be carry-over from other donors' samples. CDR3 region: CASSLGGREETQYF. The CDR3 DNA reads TGTGCCAGCAGCTTAGGAGGACGCGAAGAGACCCAGTACTTC.